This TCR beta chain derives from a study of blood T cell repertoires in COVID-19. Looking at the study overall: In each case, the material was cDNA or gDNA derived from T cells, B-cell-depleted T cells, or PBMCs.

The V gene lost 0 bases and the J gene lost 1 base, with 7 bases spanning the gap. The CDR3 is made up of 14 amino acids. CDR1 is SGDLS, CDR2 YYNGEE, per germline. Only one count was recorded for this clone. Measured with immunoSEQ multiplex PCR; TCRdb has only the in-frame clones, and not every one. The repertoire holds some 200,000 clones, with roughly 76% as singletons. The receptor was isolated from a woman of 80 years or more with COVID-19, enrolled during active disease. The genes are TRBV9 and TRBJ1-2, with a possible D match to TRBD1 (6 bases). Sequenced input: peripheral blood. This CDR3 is CASSVVDSNYGYTF. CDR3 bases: TGTGCCAGCAGCGTAGTGGACAGTAACTATGGCTACACCTTC.